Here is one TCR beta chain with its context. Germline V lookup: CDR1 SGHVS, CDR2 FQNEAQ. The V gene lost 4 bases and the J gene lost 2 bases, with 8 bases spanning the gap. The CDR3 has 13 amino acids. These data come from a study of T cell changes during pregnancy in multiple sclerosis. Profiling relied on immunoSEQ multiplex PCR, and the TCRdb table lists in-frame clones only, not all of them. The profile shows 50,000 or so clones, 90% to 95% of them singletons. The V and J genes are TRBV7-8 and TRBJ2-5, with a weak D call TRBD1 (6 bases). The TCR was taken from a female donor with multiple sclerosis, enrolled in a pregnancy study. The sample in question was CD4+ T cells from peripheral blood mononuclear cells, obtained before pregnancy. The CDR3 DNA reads TGTGCCAGCAGCTCGAGGGGGCAAGAGACCCAGTACTTC. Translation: CASSSRGQETQYF.